This T cell receptor beta chain originates from a study of blood T cell repertoires in COVID-19. Study context: T cells, B-cell-depleted T cells, or PBMCs supplied cDNA or gDNA.

TCRdb's table, derived via immunoSEQ multiplex PCR, lists solely in-frame clones and lacks some. The sample carries approximately 140,000 clones, more than 70% recorded once. The CDR3 runs 18 residues. Germline V CDR1 and CDR2: LGHNA, YNFKEQ. Trimming removed 0 bases at V and 1 base at J, with 19 bases between. This rearrangement joins TRBV4-2 to TRBJ2-7; a weak D match, TRBD2 (5 bases). What was sequenced was peripheral blood. The source is a man aged 55 to 70 with active or convalescent COVID-19. CDR3 DNA sequence: TGTGCCAGCAGCCAAGATCCCTCTGCGACTACCCTTTCCTACGAGCAGTACTTC. Translated: CASSQDPSATTLSYEQYF.